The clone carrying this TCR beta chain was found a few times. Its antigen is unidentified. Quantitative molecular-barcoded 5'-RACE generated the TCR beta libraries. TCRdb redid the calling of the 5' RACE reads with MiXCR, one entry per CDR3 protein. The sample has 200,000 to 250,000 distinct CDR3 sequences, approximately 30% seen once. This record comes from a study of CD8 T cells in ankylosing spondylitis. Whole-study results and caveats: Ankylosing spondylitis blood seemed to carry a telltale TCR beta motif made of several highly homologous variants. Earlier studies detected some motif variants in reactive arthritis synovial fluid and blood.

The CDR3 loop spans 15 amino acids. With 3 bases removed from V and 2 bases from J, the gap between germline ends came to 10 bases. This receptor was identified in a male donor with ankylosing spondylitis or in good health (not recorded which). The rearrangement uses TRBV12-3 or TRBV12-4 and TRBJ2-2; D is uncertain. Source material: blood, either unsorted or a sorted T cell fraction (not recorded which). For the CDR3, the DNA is TGTGCCAGCAGTTTGTTTCAGCTTAACACCGGGGAGCTGTTTTTT. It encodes CASSLFQLNTGELFF.